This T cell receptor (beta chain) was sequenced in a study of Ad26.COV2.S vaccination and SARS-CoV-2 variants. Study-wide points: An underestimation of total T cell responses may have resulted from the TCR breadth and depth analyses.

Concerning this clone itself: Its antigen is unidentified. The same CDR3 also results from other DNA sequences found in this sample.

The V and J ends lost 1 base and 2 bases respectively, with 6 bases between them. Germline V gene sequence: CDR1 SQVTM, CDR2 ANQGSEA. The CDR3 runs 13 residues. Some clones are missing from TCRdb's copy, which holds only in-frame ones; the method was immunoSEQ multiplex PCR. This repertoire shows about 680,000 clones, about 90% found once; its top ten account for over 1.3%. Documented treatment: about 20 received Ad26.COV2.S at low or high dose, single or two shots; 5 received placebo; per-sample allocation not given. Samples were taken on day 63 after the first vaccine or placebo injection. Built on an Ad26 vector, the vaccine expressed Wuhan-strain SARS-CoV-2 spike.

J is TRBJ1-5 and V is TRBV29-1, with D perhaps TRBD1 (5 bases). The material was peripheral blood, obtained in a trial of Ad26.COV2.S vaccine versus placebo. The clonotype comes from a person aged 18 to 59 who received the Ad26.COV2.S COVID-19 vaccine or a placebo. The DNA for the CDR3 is TGCAGCGTTGAAGTGGGACGCAATCAGCCCCAGCATTTT. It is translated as CSVEVGRNQPQHF.